This entry lists 10 T cell receptor beta chains sequenced from one sample in a study of graft-versus-host responses after intestinal transplantation. Method: immunoSEQ multiplex PCR; TCRdb's copy keeps in-frame clones and lacks some. The repertoire consists of roughly 3,600 clones, with 60% to 75% occurring once and the leading ten covering about 7%. Noted time point: postoperative day 105 after intestinal transplantation (dayNNNN = postoperative day). Intraepithelial and lamina propria lymphocytes were released after the graft tissue was processed. The specimen was ileum tissue, collected 105 days after intestinal transplantation. All receptors derive from a human patient who received an intestinal transplant, so some T cells may come from the graft donor.

The J gene is TRBJ2-1, the V gene TRBV9; 7 bases align to TRBD2. Germline V gene sequence: CDR1 SGDLS, CDR2 YYNGEE. V was pared by 3 bases and J by 6 bases, with 0 bases of the junction left unmatched. The CDR3 is 12 amino acids. CDR3 protein: CASSGTSNEQFF. CDR3 DNA: TGTGCCAGCAGCGGGACTAGCAATGAGCAGTTCTTC.

The chain is built from TRBV6-4 and TRBJ2-2, with 10 nucleotides matching TRBD1. The CDR3 runs 15 residues. Per the germline V gene, CDR1 is MRHNA and CDR2 is SNTAGT. The junction had 1 base not matched to a gene; V was cut back by 3 bases and J by 3 bases. This chain's CDR3 is CASSEGQGHTGELFF. The CDR3 DNA sequence: TGTGCCAGCAGTGAGGGACAGGGGCACACCGGGGAGCTGTTTTTT.

This chain connects TRBV18 to TRBJ1-1, with D hard to call. The CDR3 is made up of 15 amino acids. CDR1 and CDR2 (germline): KGHSH, LQKENI. Trimming left V 1 base short and J 1 base short, with 10 bases between. The CDR3, as DNA: TGTGCCAGCTCACCACGGGGATTTTGGAACACTGAAGCTTTCTTT. It is translated as CASSPRGFWNTEAFF.

This clone was detected only once. The chain links TRBV19 to TRBJ1-5; 7 bases line up with TRBD1. Germline V gene sequence: CDR1 LNHDA, CDR2 SQIVND (reference sequence). With V trimmed by 8 bases and J by 6 bases, 7 bases remained unmatched. CDR3 size: 13 residues. The CDR3 DNA reads TGTGCCAGTGTTAAGACAGGGACTCAGCCCCAGCATTTT. As protein: CASVKTGTQPQHF. The full variable domain, completed using reference TRBV19 and TRBJ1-5, is DGGITQSPKYLFRKEGQNVTLSCEQNLNHDAMYWYRQDPGQGLRLIYYSQIVNDFQKGDIAEGYSVSREKKESFPLTVTSAQKNPTAFYLCASVKTGTQPQHFGDGTRLSIL.

The chain combines TRBV5-4 with TRBJ2-3; 9 positions agree with TRBD2. The CDR3 spans 15 residues. The germline V gene encodes CDR1 SGHNT and CDR2 YYREEE (reference sequence). The V segment lost 1 base and the J segment 7 bases; nucleotides outside the gene matches: 7. The CDR3 reads CASSLLGLADNTQYF. DNA for the CDR3: TGTGCCAGCAGCTTGTTGGGACTAGCTGATAATACGCAGTATTTT.

The gene calls are TRBV18 and TRBJ1-6; 8 bases align to TRBD1. This CDR3 has 14 amino acids. In germline, CDR1 is KGHSH, CDR2 LQKENI. Trimming cost V 3 bases and J 10 bases; bases outside gene matches: 5. In DNA, the CDR3 is TGTGCCAGCTCACCGGACAGGGACGGCTCACCCCTCCACTTT. It codes for CASSPDRDGSPLHF.

J is TRBJ1-3 and V is TRBV5-1, with D hard to call. Trimming took off 0 bases at V and 0 bases at J, with 4 bases between the two ends. Germline V gives CDR1 SGHRS, CDR2 YFSETQ. CDR3 length: 14 residues. CDR3 sequence reads: CASSLDSSGNTIYF. Written as DNA, the CDR3 is TGCGCCAGCAGCTTGGACAGCTCTGGAAACACCATATATTTT. Full variable domain (rest looked up from reference TRBV5-1 and TRBJ1-3): KAGVTQTPRYLIKTRGQQVTLSCSPISGHRSVSWYQQTPGQGLQFLFEYFSETQRNKGNFPGRFSGRQFSNSRSEMNVSTLELGDSALYLCASSLDSSGNTIYFGEGSWLTVV.

By sample fraction, this clone is large. This rearrangement joins TRBV5-5 to TRBJ1-2; weak D call: TRBD1 (5 bases). The germline CDR1 and CDR2 sequences are SGHKS and YYEKEE (reference sequence). The V gene lost 1 base and the J gene lost 2 bases, with 12 bases spanning the gap. CDR3 length: 15 amino acids. As DNA, the CDR3 is TGTGCCAGCAGCTTGTTGCAGGGCGTGAACTATGGCTACACCTTC. Protein sequence: CASSLLQGVNYGYTF.

The CDR3 nucleotides are TGTGCCAGAAGCTTGATAGAGCAGTTCTTC. It yields the protein CARSLIEQFF. The genes are TRBV5-3 and TRBJ2-1, with D uncertain. TRBV5-3 is flagged as an ORF with uncertain function. This CDR3 is 10 amino acids long. V lost 1 base to trimming and J lost 10 bases, with 3 bases between them.

This clone was counted once. The rearrangement links TRBV12-5 to TRBJ2-3, with 8 bases lining up with TRBD2. V was pared by 2 bases and J by 0 bases, with 16 bases of the junction left unmatched. Germline V gene data show CDR1 as LGHNT and CDR2 as FRNRAP. CDR3 length equals 20 residues. As DNA, the CDR3 is TGTGCTAGTGGTTTGTGGGGCGGGGGGCCGTATCAAGTAAGCACAGATACGCAGTATTTT. Its translation: CASGLWGGGPYQVSTDTQYF.